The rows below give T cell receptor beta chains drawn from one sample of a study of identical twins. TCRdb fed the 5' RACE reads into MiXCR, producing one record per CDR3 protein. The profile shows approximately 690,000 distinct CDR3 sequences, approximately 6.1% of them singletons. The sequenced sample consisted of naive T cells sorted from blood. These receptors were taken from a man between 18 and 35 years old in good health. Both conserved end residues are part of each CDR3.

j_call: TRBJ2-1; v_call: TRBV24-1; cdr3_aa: CATSDFAREQFF
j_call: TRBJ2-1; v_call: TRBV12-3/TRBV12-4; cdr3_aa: CASSLAAMSYNEQFF
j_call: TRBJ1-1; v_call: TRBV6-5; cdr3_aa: CASSSRTRNTEAFF
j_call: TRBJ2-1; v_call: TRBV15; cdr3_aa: CATSGSYDAFYNEQFF
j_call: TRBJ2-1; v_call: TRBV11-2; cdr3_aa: CASSGSVGAYNEQFF
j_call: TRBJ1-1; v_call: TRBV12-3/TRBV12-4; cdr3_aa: CASTPGLGNTEAFF
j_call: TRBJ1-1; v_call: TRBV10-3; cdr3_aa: CATLTGGNTEAFF
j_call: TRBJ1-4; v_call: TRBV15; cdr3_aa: CATSDRWDTRNEKLFF
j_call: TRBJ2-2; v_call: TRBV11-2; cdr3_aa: CASSLVLSRGLSTGELFF
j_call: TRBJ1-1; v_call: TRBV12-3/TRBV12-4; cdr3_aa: CASSFDMNTEAFF
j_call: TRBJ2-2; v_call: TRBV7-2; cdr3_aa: CASSLGRAPLGTGELFF
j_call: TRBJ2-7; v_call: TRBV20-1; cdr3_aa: CSARDWTGGEKYEQYF
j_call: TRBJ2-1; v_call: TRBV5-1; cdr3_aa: CASSPTGTGSREQFF
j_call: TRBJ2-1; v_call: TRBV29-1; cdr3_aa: CSVEDTPEQFF
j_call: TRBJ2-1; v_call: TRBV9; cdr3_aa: CASSGFPSSYNEQFF
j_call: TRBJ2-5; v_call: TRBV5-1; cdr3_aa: CASSTDPSQETQYF
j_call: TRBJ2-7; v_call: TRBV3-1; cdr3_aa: CASSQRGGHNEQYF
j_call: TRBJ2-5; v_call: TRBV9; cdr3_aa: CASSVGQGARETQYF
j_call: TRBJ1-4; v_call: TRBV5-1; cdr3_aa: CASSPGPDNEKLFF
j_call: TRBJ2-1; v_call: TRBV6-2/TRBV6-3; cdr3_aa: CASEAGRINEQFF
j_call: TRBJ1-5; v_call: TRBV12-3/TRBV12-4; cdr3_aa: CASSYRPHSNQPQHF
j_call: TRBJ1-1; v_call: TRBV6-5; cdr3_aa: CASSNRQGINTEAFF
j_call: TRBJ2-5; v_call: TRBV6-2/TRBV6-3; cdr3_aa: CASSWGTGFGETQYF